These 22 T cell receptor beta chains came from one sample sequenced in a study of T cell responses to AZD1222 COVID-19 vaccine. Clones were sequenced by immunoSEQ multiplex PCR, and TCRdb holds only the in-frame ones, with some missing. The profile shows approximately 170,000 clones, approximately 90% of them singletons. Source: peripheral blood, taken 28 days after the second AZD1222 dose. The receptors stem from an adult who received the AZD1222 COVID-19 vaccine.

This clone was seen just once. This chain uses TRBV6-5 with TRBJ2-1; TRBD2 might be the D (6 bases). The V and J ends lost 0 bases and 3 bases respectively, with 9 bases between them. Per the germline V gene, CDR1 is MNHEY and CDR2 is SVGAGI. CDR3 length equals 15 residues. The CDR3 coding sequence is TGTGCCAGCAGTTACTCTGGGGGGAACTACAATGAGCAGTTCTTC. It translates to CASSYSGGNYNEQFF.

This sequence joins TRBV2 and TRBJ1-6; 7 bases are shared with TRBD1. The J segment lost 8 bases and the V segment lost 6 bases, leaving 4 bases of the junction unmatched. The CDR3 has 13 residues. Per germline, CDR1 SNHLY and CDR2 FYNNEI. The CDR3 spells CASRGTEDSPLHF. In DNA, the CDR3 is TGTGCCAGCAGAGGGACAGAAGATTCACCCCTCCACTTT.

The CDR3 loop reads CASSQDENYGYTF. The CDR3 nucleotides are TGTGCCAGCAGCCAAGATGAGAACTATGGCTACACCTTC. The chain links TRBV3-1 (or the pseudogene TRBV3-2) to TRBJ1-2; D ambiguous. Germline CDR1 reads LGHDT; CDR2 reads YNNKEL (reference sequence). Trimming took off 0 bases at V and 2 bases at J, with 4 bases between the two ends. The CDR3 is made up of 13 amino acids.

V and J are TRBV29-1 and TRBJ1-4; D is ambiguous. This CDR3 is built from 12 residues. V was cut by 0 bases and J by 5 bases, with 4 bases left in between. Germline CDR1 is SQVTM and CDR2 is ANQGSEA. CDR3 in amino acids: CSVEERNEKLFF. Here the CDR3 DNA reads TGCAGCGTTGAAGAAAGGAATGAAAAACTGTTTTTT.

The CDR3 DNA reads as TGCGCCAGCAGCCAGACAGGGCCCTGGGGCTACACCTTC. This sequence encodes CASSQTGPWGYTF. J is TRBJ1-2 and V is TRBV5-1; 7 bases map to TRBD1. The length of the CDR3 is 13 residues. The germline V gene encodes CDR1 SGHRS and CDR2 YFSETQ. Trimming removed 4 bases from V and 8 bases from J; junction bases left unmatched: 8.

The chain carries TRBV5-1 and TRBJ2-5; 8 bases are shared with TRBD2. Losses at the gene ends were 1 base for V and 4 bases for J; bases not matched to a gene: 6. The CDR3 contains 15 residues. Germline assignment: CDR1 SGHRS and CDR2 YFSETQ. In nucleotides, the CDR3 is TGCGCCAGCAGCTTGCACAGCGGGGGAGGAGAGACCCAGTACTTC. This codes for CASSLHSGGGETQYF.

In this sample, this clone turned up once. The chain carries TRBV11-2 and TRBJ2-1; D perhaps matches TRBD1 (5 bases). The germline V and J ends were trimmed by 1 base and 8 bases, with 12 bases remaining between them. This CDR3 has 14 amino acids. Germline CDR1 reads SGHAT; CDR2 reads FQNNGV. The DNA of the CDR3 is TGTGCCAGCAGCTTAGTCTCCAGGGTGGATGAGCAGTTCTTC. This encodes CASSLVSRVDEQFF.

The V call is TRBV2, the J call TRBJ1-1; 7 nucleotides agree with TRBD1. The CDR3 extends over 13 amino acids. CDR1 is SNHLY and CDR2 is FYNNEI in the germline V gene. The V segment lost 4 bases and the J segment 5 bases; nucleotides outside the gene matches: 4. CDR3 amino acids: CASSGETGTEAFF. As DNA, the CDR3 is TGTGCCAGCAGTGGGGAGACAGGGACTGAAGCTTTCTTT.

The CDR3 loop is CASSLGPTNEKLFF. The CDR3 nucleotides read TGTGCCAGCAGCTTGGGCCCTACGAATGAAAAACTGTTTTTT. The rearrangement links TRBV7-2 to TRBJ1-4; D is ambiguous. Germline V gives CDR1 SGHTA, CDR2 FQGNSA. This CDR3 contains 14 residues. The germline V and J ends were trimmed by 3 bases and 5 bases, with 10 bases remaining between them.

This sequence joins TRBV7-8 and TRBJ2-5; D gene ambiguous. The germline CDR1 and CDR2 sequences are SGHVS and FQNEAQ. The V and J ends lost 5 bases and 4 bases respectively, with 20 bases between them. The CDR3 is 16 amino acids. Here the CDR3 DNA reads TGTGCCAGCAGCCCGCGACCCACCCCCAATGGAGAGACCCAGTACTTC. Translated: CASSPRPTPNGETQYF.

The gene calls are TRBV2 and TRBJ2-7, with 10 bases fitting TRBD1. Germline values: CDR1 SNHLY, CDR2 FYNNEI. J lost 6 bases, V lost 7 bases, and 6 bases had no gene match. CDR3 size: 13 residues. The CDR3 coding sequence is TGTGCCAGCACTGACAGGGGGCTTTCCGAGCAGTACTTC. The encoded protein is CASTDRGLSEQYF.

The CDR3 protein is CASSVGGGPSPYEQYF. The DNA of the CDR3 is TGTGCCAGCAGCGTCGGAGGGGGCCCTTCTCCCTACGAGCAGTACTTC. J is TRBJ2-7 and V is TRBV9, with D tentatively TRBD1 (7 bases). CDR3 size: 16 residues. Trimming removed 2 bases from V and 2 bases from J, with 17 bases in between. CDR1 SGDLS and CDR2 YYNGEE come from the germline V gene.

The chain links TRBV6-5 to TRBJ1-1; D is unresolved. The CDR3 covers 14 residues. Germline V lookup: CDR1 MNHEY, CDR2 SVGAGI. Trimming removed 7 bases from V and 0 bases from J, with 12 bases in between. CDR3 nucleotides: TGTGCCAGCAAGGTGTCTGATTTGAACACTGAAGCTTTCTTT. The encoded protein is CASKVSDLNTEAFF.

The chain combines TRBV6-1 with TRBJ1-4, with 11 bases matching TRBD1. The CDR3 extends over 20 amino acids. The germline gives CDR1 MNHNS, CDR2 SASEGT. V dropped 4 bases and J dropped 4; count of bases not matched to a gene: 17. The CDR3: CASSGRRGQGAPTLNEKLFF. The CDR3 nucleotides are TGTGCCAGCAGTGGACGTAGAGGACAGGGGGCCCCTACACTTAATGAAAAACTGTTTTTT.

This chain connects TRBV11-2 to TRBJ1-2; tentatively, D is TRBD1 (6 bases). V was trimmed by 5 bases and J by 3 bases, leaving 13 bases between them. The CDR3 has 14 residues. CDR1 is SGHAT, CDR2 FQNNGV, per germline. The CDR3 spells CASSPTGTHYGYTF. The CDR3 DNA follows: TGTGCCAGCAGCCCCACCGGGACACACTATGGCTACACCTTC. The full variable domain, in which reference TRBV11-2 and TRBJ1-2 provide the parts outside the CDR3, is EAGVAQSPRYKIIEKRQSVAFWCNPISGHATLYWYQQILGQGPKLLIQFQNNGVVDDSQLPKDRFSAERLKGVDSTLKIQPAKLEDSAVYLCASSPTGTHYGYTFGSGTRLTVV.

The chain employs TRBV9 and TRBJ1-5; the D is unclear. Germline-derived CDR1 and CDR2 are SGDLS and YYNGEE. The length of the CDR3 is 14 residues. V shed 0 bases and J shed 5 bases, with 9 bases lying between them. The DNA for the CDR3 is TGTGCCAGCAGCGTAGAACCTGGGGATCAGCCCCAGCATTTT. Amino acids: CASSVEPGDQPQHF.

The V gene is TRBV19, the J gene TRBJ2-6; the D gene is possibly TRBD1 (5 bases). Germline CDR1 and CDR2: LNHDA and SQIVND (reference sequence). The CDR3 consists of 19 residues. Between the trimmed V and J ends, which lost 1 base and 1 base, there was a span of 17 bases. The CDR3 reads CASSIVGAAPLSGANVLTF. In nucleotides, the CDR3 is TGTGCCAGTAGTATAGTTGGGGCCGCTCCTCTTTCTGGGGCCAACGTCCTGACTTTC.

The gene calls are TRBV9 and TRBJ2-5; 7 bases map to TRBD2. The CDR3 sequence is 14 residues long. J lost 5 bases, V lost 0 bases, and 4 bases had no gene match. CDR1 and CDR2 from the germline V gene are SGDLS and YYNGEE. CDR3 nucleotide sequence: TGTGCCAGCAGCGTAGCGGTAGCGGGCGAGACCCAGTACTTC. Translation gives CASSVAVAGETQYF.

The genes are TRBV19 and TRBJ2-1; 7 positions agree with TRBD2. The CDR3 runs 15 residues. CDR1 and CDR2 from the germline V gene are LNHDA and SQIVND (reference sequence). V lost 2 bases to trimming and J lost 3 bases; unmatched junction nucleotides: 4. CDR3 coding DNA: TGTGCCAGTAGTATAAGTCTAGCGGTCTACAATGAGCAGTTCTTC. It translates to CASSISLAVYNEQFF.

V gene TRBV2 combines with J gene TRBJ2-2; 8 bases line up with TRBD2. This CDR3 has 18 amino acids. Germline V gene sequence: CDR1 SNHLY, CDR2 FYNNEI. J was trimmed by 1 base and V by 4 bases; bases with no gene match: 11. CDR3 sequence reads: CASSVQAGAVRNTGELFF. DNA for the CDR3: TGTGCCAGCAGTGTGCAAGCGGGGGCCGTTCGGAACACCGGGGAGCTGTTTTTT.

The J gene is TRBJ1-1, the V gene TRBV7-9, with D maybe TRBD1 (5 bases). Germline CDR1 and CDR2: SEHNR and FQNEAQ (reference sequence). This CDR3 is 15 amino acids long. V was cut by 1 base and J by 1 base, with 10 bases left in between. The CDR3 is CASSLVRQWNTEAFF. CDR3 nucleotide sequence: TGTGCCAGCAGCTTAGTGAGACAGTGGAACACTGAAGCTTTCTTT.

The chain carries TRBV6-5 and TRBJ1-1; D is unclear. The CDR3 consists of 15 residues. V lost 1 base to trimming and J lost 5 bases, with 14 bases between them. Germline CDR1 MNHEY, CDR2 SVGAGI. CDR3 DNA sequence: TGTGCCAGCAGTTACTTCGGTGAGGGTTGGACTGAAGCTTTCTTT. Amino acid sequence: CASSYFGEGWTEAFF.